This is a list of T cell receptor beta chains from one sample in a study of T cells after yellow fever vaccination. From the 5' RACE reads, TCRdb called clonotypes with MiXCR, one entry per CDR3 protein. The table shows about 13,000 distinct CDR3 sequences, with 4.5% to 5% occurring only once. The input for sequencing was PBMCs, either bulk or a sorted T-cell subset (CD4+, CD8+, memory, or dextramer-sorted; not recorded which), taken 45 days after the yellow fever booster vaccination. These receptors all stem from a man younger than 45 who received the YFV17D yellow fever vaccine. The CDR3 runs from the conserved cysteine through the conserved F or W. Rows give clone size only sometimes, using once, few, many, or a class for an expanded clone.

j_call: TRBJ1-4
clone_size: .
v_call: TRBV7-9
cdr3_aa: CASSSRSTNEKLFF

j_call: TRBJ1-5
clone_size: many
v_call: TRBV7-2
cdr3_aa: CASSLGYSNQPQHF

j_call: TRBJ1-2
clone_size: many
v_call: TRBV9
cdr3_aa: CASSVVGGNHGYTF

j_call: TRBJ2-5
clone_size: medium-sized
v_call: TRBV10-3
cdr3_aa: CAIRGQGLQETQYF

j_call: TRBJ1-1
clone_size: many
v_call: TRBV3-1
cdr3_aa: CASSQLGRTMNTEAFF

j_call: TRBJ2-7
clone_size: many
v_call: TRBV6-5
cdr3_aa: CASAGLGSSLSEQYF

j_call: TRBJ1-1
clone_size: many
v_call: TRBV7-9
cdr3_aa: CASSLAVLEAFF

j_call: TRBJ2-1
clone_size: many
v_call: TRBV14
cdr3_aa: CASSQERIGVEQFF

j_call: TRBJ2-2
clone_size: many
v_call: TRBV5-5
cdr3_aa: CASSLGWEENTGELFF

j_call: TRBJ2-1
clone_size: many
v_call: TRBV6-2/TRBV6-3
cdr3_aa: CASSYSSYNEQFF

j_call: TRBJ2-3
clone_size: many
v_call: TRBV5-1
cdr3_aa: CASTTSATDTQYF

j_call: TRBJ2-5
clone_size: many
v_call: TRBV5-1
cdr3_aa: CASSLLWTSGTQETQYF

j_call: TRBJ2-3
clone_size: many
v_call: TRBV20-1
cdr3_aa: CSAWTSGSTDTQYF

j_call: TRBJ2-5
clone_size: many
v_call: TRBV7-9
cdr3_aa: CASSPRGTTYQETQYF

j_call: TRBJ2-5
clone_size: many
v_call: TRBV2
cdr3_aa: CAIQREAGETQYF

j_call: TRBJ2-7
clone_size: .
v_call: TRBV20-1
cdr3_aa: CSAQAFGDGKQYF

j_call: TRBJ2-5
clone_size: few
v_call: TRBV7-6
cdr3_aa: CASSLPPGADTLQETQYF

j_call: TRBJ2-3
clone_size: many
v_call: TRBV20-1
cdr3_aa: CSARVTPADTQYF

j_call: TRBJ2-3
clone_size: many
v_call: TRBV15
cdr3_aa: CATSNHGGGKDTQYF

j_call: TRBJ2-3
clone_size: many
v_call: TRBV20-1
cdr3_aa: CSARVDWGDTQYF

j_call: TRBJ2-7
clone_size: many
v_call: TRBV20-1
cdr3_aa: CSARVAGGFLRLDEQYF

j_call: TRBJ2-5
clone_size: large
v_call: TRBV19
cdr3_aa: CASSMEGAETQYF

j_call: TRBJ2-6
clone_size: many
v_call: TRBV4-1
cdr3_aa: CASSQMAADFYSGANVLTF

j_call: TRBJ1-1
clone_size: many
v_call: TRBV4-3
cdr3_aa: CASSQNGQGVSEAFF

j_call: TRBJ2-4
clone_size: .
v_call: TRBV12-3/TRBV12-4
cdr3_aa: CASSLSLAGGVWGKNIQYF

j_call: TRBJ1-1
clone_size: many
v_call: TRBV24-1
cdr3_aa: CATSDPYPGRHSEAFF

j_call: TRBJ2-1
clone_size: many
v_call: TRBV23-1
cdr3_aa: CASTRSPGQGYNEQFF

j_call: TRBJ2-7
clone_size: many
v_call: TRBV5-1
cdr3_aa: CASSSPDAVSYEQYF

j_call: TRBJ2-3
clone_size: many
v_call: TRBV20-1
cdr3_aa: CSALSTARTDTQYF

j_call: TRBJ1-1
clone_size: many
v_call: TRBV5-4
cdr3_aa: CASSLGGRGGTNTEAFF

j_call: TRBJ2-7
clone_size: .
v_call: TRBV28
cdr3_aa: CASSLRAYMDSPLLEQYF

j_call: TRBJ2-3
clone_size: few
v_call: TRBV12-3/TRBV12-4
cdr3_aa: CASSSDRFSTDTQYF

j_call: TRBJ2-7
clone_size: many
v_call: TRBV7-3
cdr3_aa: CASSVAGTGGYEQYF

j_call: TRBJ2-1
clone_size: many
v_call: TRBV15
cdr3_aa: CATRDTRSYNEQFF

j_call: TRBJ2-5
clone_size: large
v_call: TRBV5-6
cdr3_aa: CASSSLAGEVETQYF

j_call: TRBJ2-7
clone_size: many
v_call: TRBV6-1
cdr3_aa: CASSRAGVGSYEQYF

j_call: TRBJ2-7
clone_size: many
v_call: TRBV19
cdr3_aa: CASSIRGLGEQYF

j_call: TRBJ2-2
clone_size: many
v_call: TRBV6-5
cdr3_aa: CASSYVGGELFF

j_call: TRBJ2-5
clone_size: many
v_call: TRBV4-2
cdr3_aa: CASSQDARMAMQETQYF

j_call: TRBJ2-6
clone_size: many
v_call: TRBV30
cdr3_aa: CAWSTGANVLTF

j_call: TRBJ2-3
clone_size: many
v_call: TRBV28
cdr3_aa: CASSPGLRTNTDTQYF

j_call: TRBJ2-2
clone_size: .
v_call: TRBV5-8
cdr3_aa: CASGPGGHCWELFF

j_call: TRBJ1-1
clone_size: many
v_call: TRBV5-1
cdr3_aa: CASSLGQGTTEAFF

j_call: TRBJ1-1
clone_size: many
v_call: TRBV20-1
cdr3_aa: CSARDWTGNTEAFF

j_call: TRBJ2-2
clone_size: many
v_call: TRBV7-2
cdr3_aa: CASSRGLVPPVRELFF

j_call: TRBJ2-5
clone_size: many
v_call: TRBV25-1
cdr3_aa: CASSDSLLRQETQYF

j_call: TRBJ1-1
clone_size: many
v_call: TRBV6-5
cdr3_aa: CASSLLADVESEAFF

j_call: TRBJ2-5
clone_size: many
v_call: TRBV6-5
cdr3_aa: CASSYSSDPIQETQYF

j_call: TRBJ2-1
clone_size: many
v_call: TRBV11-2
cdr3_aa: CASSLAVNEQFF

j_call: TRBJ2-5
clone_size: many
v_call: TRBV9
cdr3_aa: CASSVGLAEETQYF

j_call: TRBJ2-4
clone_size: many
v_call: TRBV19
cdr3_aa: CASSIVEGGGWNIQYF

j_call: TRBJ1-5
clone_size: many
v_call: TRBV20-1
cdr3_aa: CSSPDKGHNQPQHF

j_call: TRBJ1-4
clone_size: many
v_call: TRBV20-1
cdr3_aa: CSAPGTGGRANEKLFF

j_call: TRBJ2-1
clone_size: many
v_call: TRBV24-1
cdr3_aa: CATSGGSGRAGGSSYNEQFF

j_call: TRBJ2-2
clone_size: many
v_call: TRBV29-1
cdr3_aa: CSVVGLAGGPDTGELFF